This entry concerns a single TCR beta chain. Its antigen is currently not known. No base-level quality is on record; no much larger clone is a single base apart. This specimen belongs to a study of blood T cell repertoires in COVID-19 (dated by TCRdb to about 2020). With regard to the full study: Collaborator samples came from the United States, Italy and Spain and covered acute and convalescent phases of COVID-19. Where available, HLA class I and class II types were taken from metadata supplied by the sample provider and were not determined by assay-based typing. A freely available public database, intended as a resource for researchers studying the immune response to SARS-CoV-2, is where the repertoires were released. Deeply sampled blood TCRbeta repertoires from subjects exposed to, actively infected with, or recovered from COVID-19 were included in the dataset. The samples were drawn from the first 160 participants of the ongoing ImmuneRACE study and from under 1,500 subjects provided by 6 global collaborators. The material from the prospective study consisted of cDNA or gDNA derived from T cells, B-cell-depleted T cells, or PBMCs. Sample metadata almost always included a de-identified subject ID, COVID-19 status, age in years and sex.

Broader findings and caveats from the paper: How much clinical and demographic metadata was included differed by source and by participant, and the metadata was provided uncurated.

Its CDR3 holds 15 amino acids, cysteine through phenylalanine. Left in the record is the CDR3 DNA by itself, 45 bases read in frame from the first base. V has 5 bases trimmed and J has 8 bases trimmed; junction bases matching no gene number 14. CDR1 and CDR2 (SGHAT, FQNNGV) derive from the germline V gene. TCRbeta CDR3 regions were amplified from genomic DNA by means of the immunoSEQ Assay, a bias-controlled multiplex PCR. The paper's processing steps were these. Within the assay, amplification of reference gene primers was used to estimate how many nucleated cells each sample contained. To quantify the absolute abundance of each unique TCRbeta CDR3 rearrangement, sequence reads were collapsed and filtered. For each sample, productive Simpson clonality was calculated as the square root of Simpson's diversity index over productive rearrangements. The immuneACCESS repertoire file appears here via TCRdb, limited to in-frame rearrangements. These files lack a portion of the clones; in checked studies, under half of the deficit traces to unresolved V genes, and the cause of the others is not known. D and trimming come from the DNA, and the V and J calls and clone size come from that table. The sample table shows about 59,000 clones, and approximately 90% are seen once. The top ten hold roughly 15% of the sample.

Whole blood was collected in K2EDTA tubes by collaborating institutions according to the institutions' own protocols. For TCRbeta analysis, collaborator samples were shipped as frozen whole blood, as isolated PBMCs, or as DNA extracted from either sample type. The sample taken for sequencing was peripheral blood. The clonotype originates from a man aged 80 or over with acute or convalescent COVID-19. The chain couples TRBV11-2 to TRBJ1-2, with 7 bases aligning to TRBD1. The CDR3 protein sequence reads: CASSHPTARGQGYTF. The DNA sequence is given as TGTGCCAGCAGCCATCCCACCGCGAGGGGGCAGGGCTACACCTTC.